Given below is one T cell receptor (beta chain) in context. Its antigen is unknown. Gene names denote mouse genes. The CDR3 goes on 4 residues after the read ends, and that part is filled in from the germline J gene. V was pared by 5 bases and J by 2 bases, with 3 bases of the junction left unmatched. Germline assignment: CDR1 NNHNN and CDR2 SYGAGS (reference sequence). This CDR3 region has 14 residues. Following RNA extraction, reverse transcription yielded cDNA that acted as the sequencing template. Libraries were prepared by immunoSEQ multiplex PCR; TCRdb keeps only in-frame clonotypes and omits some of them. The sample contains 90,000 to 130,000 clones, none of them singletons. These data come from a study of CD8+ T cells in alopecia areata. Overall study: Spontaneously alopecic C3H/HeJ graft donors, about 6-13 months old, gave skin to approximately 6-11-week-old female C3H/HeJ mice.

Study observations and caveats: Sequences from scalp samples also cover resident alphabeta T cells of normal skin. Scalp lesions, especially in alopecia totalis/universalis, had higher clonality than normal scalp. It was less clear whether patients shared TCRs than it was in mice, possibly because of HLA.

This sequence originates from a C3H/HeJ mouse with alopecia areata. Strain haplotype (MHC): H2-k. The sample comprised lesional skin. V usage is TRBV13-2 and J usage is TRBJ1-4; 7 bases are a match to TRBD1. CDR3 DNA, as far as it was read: TGTGCCAGCGGGGGGACAGCGTCCAACGAA. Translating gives CASGGTASNE. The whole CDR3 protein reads CASGGTASNERLFF.